This T cell receptor beta chain originates from a study of identical twins. This clonotype was recorded a few times. CDR1 SGHVS and CDR2 FQNEAQ come from the germline V gene. The trim removed 2 bases at V and 5 bases at J, leaving 6 bases unmatched. This CDR3 comprises 15 residues. Healthy Caucasian individuals made up all the donors. TCRdb reprocessed the 5' RACE reads via MiXCR and lists one record per CDR3 protein. The sample lists about 340,000 distinct CDR3 sequences, about 12% occurring once. These same records also appear under a second study, on yellow fever vaccine responses in identical twins.

This sequence was found in a woman aged 18 to 35 in good health. The J gene is TRBJ2-5, the V gene TRBV7-8, with 9 nucleotides matching TRBD1. Sequencing was done on a sample of CD8+ T cells sorted from blood. The CDR3 DNA reads TGTGCCAGCAGCTTAACGGGACAGGGTTCGGAGACCCAGTACTTC. As protein: CASSLTGQGSETQYF.